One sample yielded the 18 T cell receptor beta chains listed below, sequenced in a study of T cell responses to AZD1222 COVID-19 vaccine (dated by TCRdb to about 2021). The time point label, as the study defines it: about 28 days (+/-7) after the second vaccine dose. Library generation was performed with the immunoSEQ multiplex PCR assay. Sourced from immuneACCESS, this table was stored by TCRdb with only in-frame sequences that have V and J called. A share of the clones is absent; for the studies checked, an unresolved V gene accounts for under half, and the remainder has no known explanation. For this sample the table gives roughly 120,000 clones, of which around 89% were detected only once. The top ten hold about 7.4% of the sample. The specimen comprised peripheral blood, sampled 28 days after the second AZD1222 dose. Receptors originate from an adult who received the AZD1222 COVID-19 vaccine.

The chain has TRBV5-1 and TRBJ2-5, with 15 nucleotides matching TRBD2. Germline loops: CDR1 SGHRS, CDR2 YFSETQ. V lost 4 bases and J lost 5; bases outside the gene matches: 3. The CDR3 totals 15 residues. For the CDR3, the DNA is TGCGCCAGCAGCCAAGGGACTAGCGGGGGGGAGACCCAGTACTTC. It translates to CASSQGTSGGETQYF.

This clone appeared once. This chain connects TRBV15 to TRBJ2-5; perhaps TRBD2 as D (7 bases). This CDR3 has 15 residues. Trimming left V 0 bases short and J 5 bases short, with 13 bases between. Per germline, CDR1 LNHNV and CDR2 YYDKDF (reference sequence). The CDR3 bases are TGTGCCACCAGCAGAGAGGGCGGGGGCAGGGAGACCCAGTACTTC. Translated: CATSREGGGRETQYF.

In DNA form, the CDR3 reads TGTGCCAGCAGCGTAGGCAGCAACACTGAAGCTTTCTTT. Protein sequence: CASSVGSNTEAFF. This chain joins TRBV9 and TRBJ1-1; D uncertain. Germline lookup yields CDR1 SGDLS and CDR2 YYNGEE. The CDR3 sequence is 13 residues long. Trimming pared 0 bases from V and 2 bases from J, leaving 5 bases between.

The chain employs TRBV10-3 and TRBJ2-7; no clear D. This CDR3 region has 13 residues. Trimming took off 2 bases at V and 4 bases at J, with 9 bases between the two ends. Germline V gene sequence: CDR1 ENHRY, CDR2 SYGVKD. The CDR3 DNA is TGTGCCATCAGTGAGATCCAGCTATACGAGCAGTACTTC. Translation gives CAISEIQLYEQYF.

CDR3 nucleotides: TGTGCCAGCAGTCCCGGGACAGCGAACACCGGGGAGCTGTTTTTT. It yields the protein CASSPGTANTGELFF. The genes are TRBV7-3 and TRBJ2-2; 7 bases match TRBD1. The germline gives CDR1 SGHTA, CDR2 FQGTGA. This CDR3 is built from 15 residues. The V gene end was trimmed by 6 bases and the J gene end by 0 bases; junction bases not matched to a gene: 4.

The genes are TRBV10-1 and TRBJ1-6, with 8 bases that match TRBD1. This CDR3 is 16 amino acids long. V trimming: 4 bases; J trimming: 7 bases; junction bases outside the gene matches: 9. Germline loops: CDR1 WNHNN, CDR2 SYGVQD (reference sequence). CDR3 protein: CASSGDQGAGNSPLHF. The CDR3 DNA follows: TGCGCCAGCAGTGGGGATCAGGGGGCGGGGAATTCACCCCTCCACTTT.

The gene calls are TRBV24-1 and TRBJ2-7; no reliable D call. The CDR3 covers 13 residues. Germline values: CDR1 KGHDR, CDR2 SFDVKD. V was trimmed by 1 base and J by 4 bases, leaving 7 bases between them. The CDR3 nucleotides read TGTGCCACCAGTGATTTAGGAAAGTACGAGCAGTACTTC. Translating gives CATSDLGKYEQYF.

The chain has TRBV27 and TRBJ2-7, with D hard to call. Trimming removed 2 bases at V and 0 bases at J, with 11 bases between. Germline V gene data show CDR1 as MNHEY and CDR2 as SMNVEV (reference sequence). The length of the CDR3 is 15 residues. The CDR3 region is CASSLSTASSYEQYF. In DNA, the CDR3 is TGTGCCAGCAGTTTAAGCACAGCTTCCTCCTACGAGCAGTACTTC.

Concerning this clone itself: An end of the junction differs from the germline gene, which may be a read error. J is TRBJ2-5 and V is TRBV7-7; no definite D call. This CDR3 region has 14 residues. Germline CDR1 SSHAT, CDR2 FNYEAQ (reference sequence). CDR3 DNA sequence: TGTGCTAGCAGCTTAGCTGGGTTGGGAGAGACCCAGTACTTC. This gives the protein CASSLAGLGETQYF.

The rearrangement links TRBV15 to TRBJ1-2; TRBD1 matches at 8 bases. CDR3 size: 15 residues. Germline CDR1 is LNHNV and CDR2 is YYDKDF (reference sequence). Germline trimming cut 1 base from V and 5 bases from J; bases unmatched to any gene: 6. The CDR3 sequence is CATSRVEGQGYGYTF. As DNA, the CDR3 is TGTGCCACCAGCAGAGTAGAAGGACAGGGTTATGGCTACACCTTC.

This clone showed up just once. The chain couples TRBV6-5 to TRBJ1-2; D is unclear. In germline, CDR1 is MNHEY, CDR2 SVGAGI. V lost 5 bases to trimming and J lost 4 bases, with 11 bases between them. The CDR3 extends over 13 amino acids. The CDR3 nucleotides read TGTGCCAGCAGTCGGAACAGAGGCTATGGCTACACCTTC. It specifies CASSRNRGYGYTF.

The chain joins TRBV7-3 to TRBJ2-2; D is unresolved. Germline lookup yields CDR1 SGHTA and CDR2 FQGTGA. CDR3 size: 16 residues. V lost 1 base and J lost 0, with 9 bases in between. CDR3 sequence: CASSLMRPPNTGELFF. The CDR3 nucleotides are TGTGCCAGCAGCTTAATGAGGCCTCCGAACACCGGGGAGCTGTTTTTT.

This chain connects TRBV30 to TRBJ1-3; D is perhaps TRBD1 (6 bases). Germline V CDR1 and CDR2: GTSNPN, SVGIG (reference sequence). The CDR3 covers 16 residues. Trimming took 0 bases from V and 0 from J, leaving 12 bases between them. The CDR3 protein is CAWSVEVGASGNTIYF. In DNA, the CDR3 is TGTGCCTGGAGTGTAGAGGTGGGGGCCTCTGGAAACACCATATATTTT. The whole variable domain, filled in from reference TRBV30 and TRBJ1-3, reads SQTIHQWPATLVQPVGSPLSLECTVEGTSNPNLYWYRQAAGRGLQLLFYSVGIGQISSEVPQNLSASRPQDRQFILSSKKLLLSDSGFYLCAWSVEVGASGNTIYFGEGSWLTVV.

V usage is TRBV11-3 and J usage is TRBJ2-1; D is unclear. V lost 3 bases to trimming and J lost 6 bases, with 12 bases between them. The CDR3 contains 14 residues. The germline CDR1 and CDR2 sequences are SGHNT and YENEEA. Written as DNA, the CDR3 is TGTGCCAGCAGCTTTCCGGTGGGCCTCAATGAGCAGTTCTTC. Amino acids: CASSFPVGLNEQFF.

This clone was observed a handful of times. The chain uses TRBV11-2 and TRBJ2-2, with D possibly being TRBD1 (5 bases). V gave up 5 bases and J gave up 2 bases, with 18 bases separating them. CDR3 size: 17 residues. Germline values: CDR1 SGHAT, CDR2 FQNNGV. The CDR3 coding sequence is TGTGCCAGCAGCCAAGGGGTCTGGACACCTAACACCGGGGAGCTGTTTTTT. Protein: CASSQGVWTPNTGELFF.

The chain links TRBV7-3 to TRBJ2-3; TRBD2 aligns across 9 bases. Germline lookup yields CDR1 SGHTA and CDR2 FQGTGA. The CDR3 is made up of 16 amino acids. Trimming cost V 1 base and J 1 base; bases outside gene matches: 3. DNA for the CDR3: TGTGCCAGCAGCTTAAGGGCTAGCGGGGGCACAGATACGCAGTATTTT. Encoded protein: CASSLRASGGTDTQYF.

CDR3 DNA: TGTGCCAGCAGCCTCCCCGGGAGGGAGCCCCAGCATTTT. Translation: CASSLPGREPQHF. The chain employs TRBV3-1 (or the pseudogene TRBV3-2) and TRBJ1-5; D uncertain. The germline gives CDR1 LGHDT, CDR2 YNNKEL (reference sequence). CDR3 size: 13 residues. The ends were cut back, 4 bases at V and 8 bases at J, with 12 bases in the middle.

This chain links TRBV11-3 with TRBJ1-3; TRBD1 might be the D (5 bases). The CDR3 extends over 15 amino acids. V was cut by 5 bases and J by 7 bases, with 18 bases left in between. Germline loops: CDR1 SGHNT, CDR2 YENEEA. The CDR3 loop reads CASSQREGRGNTIYF. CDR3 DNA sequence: TGTGCCAGCAGCCAGCGGGAGGGGCGCGGGAACACCATATATTTT.